These T cell receptor beta chains were read from a single sample in a study of T cells in Graves' hyperthyroidism and ophthalmopathy. TCRdb used MiXCR to reprocess the multiplex PCR reads, holding one entry per CDR3 protein. The table lists around 610,000 distinct CDR3 sequences, roughly 15% of them singletons. Sample: blood. All receptors come from a woman aged 40 to 50 with Graves' ophthalmopathy. Both conserved end residues are part of each CDR3. D genes are given only for firm matches. The listing skips clone size in some rows; elsewhere it reads once, few, many or a size class.

CDR3 length,D gene,clone size,J gene,V gene,CDR3 protein,CDR3 DNA
16,TRBD2,many,TRBJ2-5,TRBV7-2,CASSHNLAGGRETQYF,TGTGCCAGCAGCCACAATCTAGCGGGAGGAAGAGAGACCCAGTACTTC
16,NA,many,TRBJ1-1,TRBV28,CASSFSRGRRDTEAFF,TGTGCCAGCAGTTTCTCCCGGGGTCGACGGGACACTGAAGCTTTCTTT
14,NA,many,TRBJ1-1,TRBV12-3/TRBV12-4,CATPPGGLNTEAFF,TGTGCCACCCCGCCCGGGGGTTTGAACACTGAAGCTTTCTTT
13,NA,many,TRBJ1-1,TRBV27,CASSFNDGTEAFF,TGTGCCAGCAGTTTCAACGACGGAACTGAAGCTTTCTTT
13,NA,many,TRBJ2-4,TRBV20-1,CSATNLAKNIQYF,TGCAGTGCTACAAACTTAGCCAAAAACATTCAGTACTTC
16,NA,few,TRBJ2-3,TRBV6-5,CASSYAGPRAADTQYF,TGTGCCAGCAGTTACGCGGGACCCCGGGCGGCAGATACGCAGTATTTT
14,NA,many,TRBJ1-2,TRBV30,CAWSALVDNKDDTF,TGTGCCTGGAGTGCCCTCGTGGACAATAAAGACGACACCTTC
12,NA,many,TRBJ1-2,TRBV12-3/TRBV12-4,CASSPNLRLITF,TGTGCCAGCAGTCCGAACCTGCGACTGATCACCTTC
13,NA,NA,TRBJ2-2,TRBV7-2,CASSLGVGGELFF,TGTGCCAGCAGCTTAGGGGTCGGCGGGGAGCTGTTTTTT
14,TRBD2,many,TRBJ2-7,TRBV12-3/TRBV12-4,CASSYSGTFYEQYF,TGTGCCAGCAGTTATAGCGGGACGTTCTACGAGCAGTACTTC
15,TRBD2,NA,TRBJ2-4,TRBV5-8,CASSLAGGPGNIQYF,TGTGCCAGCAGCTTAGCGGGAGGGCCTGGAAACATTCAGTACTTC
17,TRBD2,NA,TRBJ2-2,TRBV28,CASSVEGGLAGGVELFF,TGTGCCAGCAGCGTAGAAGGGGGACTAGCGGGAGGCGTGGAGCTGTTTTTT
14,NA,many,TRBJ1-2,TRBV28,CASSSKPGLWSYTF,TGTGCCAGCAGTTCTAAGCCGGGACTATGGAGCTACACCTTC
18,TRBD1,many,TRBJ2-5,TRBV24-1,CATSDPSFGQGRQETQYF,TGTGCCACCAGTGATCCGTCGTTCGGACAGGGCAGGCAAGAGACCCAGTACTTC
14,NA,NA,TRBJ1-2,TRBV7-8,CASSPYRENYGYTF,TGTGCCAGCAGCCCCTACAGGGAGAACTATGGCTACACCTTC
17,TRBD1,few,TRBJ1-1,TRBV18,CASSPSGTGGAHTEAFF,TGTGCCAGCTCACCGTCCGGGACAGGGGGCGCGCACACTGAAGCTTTCTTT
15,TRBD2,many,TRBJ2-5,TRBV5-1,CASSSALAGEETQYF,TGCGCCAGCAGCTCGGCCCTAGCGGGAGAAGAGACCCAGTACTTC
13,TRBD1,many,TRBJ1-1,TRBV30,CAWSGQGITEAFF,TGTGCCTGGAGTGGACAGGGGATCACTGAAGCTTTCTTT
14,NA,many,TRBJ2-7,TRBV7-2,CASSLARGAHEQYF,TGTGCCAGCAGCTTAGCCAGGGGAGCCCACGAGCAGTACTTC
19,TRBD2,few,TRBJ2-2,TRBV4-2,CASSQERTSASSGTGELFF,TGTGCCAGCAGCCAAGAAAGGACTAGCGCCTCCTCGGGGACCGGGGAGCTGTTTTTT
16,NA,NA,TRBJ2-7,TRBV6-1,CASSTKRGRGTYEQYF,TGTGCCAGCAGTACCAAACGGGGGCGCGGAACCTACGAGCAGTACTTC
14,TRBD2,few,TRBJ2-7,TRBV5-1,CASSSRTSDYEQYF,TGCGCCAGCAGCTCCCGGACTAGCGACTACGAGCAGTACTTC
16,TRBD1,many,TRBJ2-7,TRBV11-1,CASSRTGFGDSYEQYF,TGTGCCAGCAGCCGGACAGGATTTGGAGACTCCTACGAGCAGTACTTC
14,NA,many,TRBJ2-7,TRBV6-5,CASSYSGINYEQYF,TGTGCCAGCAGTTACTCCGGGATTAACTACGAGCAGTACTTC
15,NA,NA,TRBJ2-7,TRBV5-5,CASSPGGPPSYEQYF,TGTGCCAGCAGCCCTGGGGGGCCCCCCTCCTACGAGCAGTACTTC
17,TRBD2,many,TRBJ2-2,TRBV6-2/TRBV6-3,CASTDRLAGDATGELFF,TGTGCCAGCACCGATCGGCTAGCGGGAGATGCTACCGGGGAGCTGTTTTTT
13,NA,many,TRBJ1-5,TRBV6-5,CASSSPVGGPQHF,TGTGCCAGCAGTTCTCCTGTTGGGGGGCCCCAGCATTTT
17,TRBD2,many,TRBJ2-2,TRBV6-4,CASCTDASGRSSGELFF,TGTGCCAGCTGTACCGACGCTAGCGGGAGATCGAGCGGGGAGCTGTTTTTT
16,NA,few,TRBJ2-5,TRBV7-9,CASSPLPGGYQETQYF,TGTGCCAGCAGCCCTCTACCGGGCGGGTACCAAGAGACCCAGTACTTC
16,NA,many,TRBJ2-5,TRBV20-1,CSARELGDIRQETQYF,TGCAGTGCTAGAGAATTAGGGGACATACGACAAGAGACCCAGTACTTC
15,TRBD2,many,TRBJ2-1,TRBV20-1,CSAKSGSGRMDEQFF,TGCAGTGCGAAGTCGGGTAGCGGGAGGATGGATGAGCAGTTCTTC
14,TRBD1,many,TRBJ1-2,TRBV6-1,CASSNTQGLDGYTF,TGTGCCAGCAGCAACACACAGGGGCTCGATGGCTACACCTTC